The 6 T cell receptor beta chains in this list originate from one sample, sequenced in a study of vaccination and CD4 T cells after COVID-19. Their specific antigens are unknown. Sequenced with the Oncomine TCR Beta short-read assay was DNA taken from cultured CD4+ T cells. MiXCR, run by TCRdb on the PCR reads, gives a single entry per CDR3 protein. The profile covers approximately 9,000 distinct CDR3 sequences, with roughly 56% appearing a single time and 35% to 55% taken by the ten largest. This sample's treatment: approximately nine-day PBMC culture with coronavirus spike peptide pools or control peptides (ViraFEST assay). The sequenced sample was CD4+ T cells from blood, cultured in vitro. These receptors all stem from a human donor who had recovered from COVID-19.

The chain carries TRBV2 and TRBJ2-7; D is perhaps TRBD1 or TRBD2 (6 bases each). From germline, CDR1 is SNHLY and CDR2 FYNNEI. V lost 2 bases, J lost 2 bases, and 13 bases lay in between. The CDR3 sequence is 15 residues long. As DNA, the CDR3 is TGTGCCAGCAGTGAAAGGGGGGACCGAACCTACGAGCAGTACTTC. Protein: CASSERGDRTYEQYF. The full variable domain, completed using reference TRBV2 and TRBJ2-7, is EPEVTQTPSHQVTQMGQEVILRCVPISNHLYFYWYRQILGQKVEFLVSFYNNEISEKSEIFDDQFSVERPDGSNFTLKIRSTKLEDSAMYFCASSERGDRTYEQYFGPGTRLTVT.

In DNA form, the CDR3 reads TGTGCCAGCAGTTTTCCACCTTCCCGGAGGCAAGAAAAACTGTTTTTT. Amino acids: CASSFPPSRRQEKLFF. This chain joins TRBV7-9 and TRBJ1-4; D remains ambiguous. Looked up from germline, CDR1 is SEHNR and CDR2 is FQNEAQ (reference sequence). Trimming left V 6 bases short and J 8 bases short, with 22 bases between. There are 16 residues in the CDR3. Using reference TRBV7-9 and TRBJ1-4 for the parts outside the CDR3, the full variable domain is DTGVSQNPRHKITKRGQNVTFRCDPISEHNRLYWYRQTLGQGPEFLTYFQNEAQLEKSRLLSDRFSAERPKGSFSTLEIQRTEQGDSAMYLCASSFPPSRRQEKLFFGSGTQLSVL.

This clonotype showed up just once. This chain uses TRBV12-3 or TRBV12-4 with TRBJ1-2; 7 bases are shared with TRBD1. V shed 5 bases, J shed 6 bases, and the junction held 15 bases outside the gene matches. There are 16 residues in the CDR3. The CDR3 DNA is TGTGCCAGCAGTAATAATGACAGGGTAAGGGGAAATGGCTACACCTTC. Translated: CASSNNDRVRGNGYTF.

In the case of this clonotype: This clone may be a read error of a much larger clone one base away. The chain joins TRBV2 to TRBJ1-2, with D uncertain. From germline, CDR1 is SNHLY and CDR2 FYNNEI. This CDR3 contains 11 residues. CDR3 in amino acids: CASSSEYGHTF. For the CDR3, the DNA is TGTGCCAGCAGTAGTGAATATGGCCACACCTTC. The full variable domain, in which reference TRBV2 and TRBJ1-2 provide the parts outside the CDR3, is EPEVTQTPSHQVTQMGQEVILRCVPISNHLYFYWYRQILGQKVEFLVSFYNNEISEKSEIFDDQFSVERPDGSNFTLKIRSTKLEDSAMYFCASSSEYGHTFGSGTRLTVV.

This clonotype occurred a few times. CDR3 coding DNA: TGTGCCAGCAGTGAACCCGGGACAGTGGGCCTTAACTATGGCTACACCTTC. This encodes CASSEPGTVGLNYGYTF. The chain combines TRBV6-1 with TRBJ1-2; TRBD1 matches 7 bases. Germline trimming cut 2 bases from V and 1 base from J; bases unmatched to any gene: 10. The germline V gene has CDR1 MNHNS and CDR2 SASEGT. The length of the CDR3 is 17 residues.

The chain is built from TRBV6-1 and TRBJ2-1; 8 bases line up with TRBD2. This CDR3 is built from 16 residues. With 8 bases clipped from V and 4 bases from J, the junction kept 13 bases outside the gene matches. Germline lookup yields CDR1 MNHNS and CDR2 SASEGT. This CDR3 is CASSRGIIAGYNEQFF. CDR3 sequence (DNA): TGTGCCAGCTCCCGAGGGATAATAGCGGGATACAATGAGCAGTTCTTC.